This entry lists 24 T cell receptor beta chains sequenced from one sample in a study of control samples from healthy donors and cancer patients. Here immunoSEQ multiplex PCR was the method, and the copy in TCRdb shows in-frame clones only, minus some. The sample lists tens of thousands of clones; roughly 89% were seen once. Sample: PBMCs. The receptors originated from a man aged 55 to 70 with colorectal cancer.

The V call is TRBV28, the J call TRBJ1-5; no reliable D call. The length of the CDR3 is 14 residues. Looked up from germline, CDR1 is MDHEN and CDR2 is SYDVKM. The V gene lost 3 bases and the J gene lost 2 bases, with 8 bases spanning the gap. The CDR3 DNA reads as TGTGCCAGCAGTTTGATACGAGGCAATCAGCCCCAGCATTTT. Its translation: CASSLIRGNQPQHF.

The chain couples TRBV21-1 to TRBJ2-7; no check of the table's D call, TRBD1, against the DNA was made. TRBV21-1 is deemed a pseudogene. The CDR3 covers 18 residues. CDR3 loop: CASSKADGMGQRTYEQYF. The CDR3 DNA reads TGTGCCAGCAGCAAAGCGGATGGTATGGGACAGAGAACCTACGAGCAGTACTTC.

The chain couples TRBV29-1 to TRBJ1-1; 10 nucleotides agree with TRBD1. V was clipped by 6 bases and J by 1 base; unmatched bases: 5. Germline V gives CDR1 SQVTM, CDR2 ANQGSEA. CDR3 size: 14 residues. The CDR3 loop is CSVRQGARNTEAFF. For the CDR3, the DNA is TGCAGCGTCCGACAGGGGGCCAGGAACACTGAAGCTTTCTTT. The variable domain in full, completed from reference TRBV29-1 and TRBJ1-1, reads SAVISQKPSRDICQRGTSLTIQCQVDSQVTMMFWYRQQPGQSLTLIATANQGSEATYESGFVIDKFPISRPNLTFSTLTVSNMSPEDSSIYLCSVRQGARNTEAFFGQGTRLTVV.

This clone was counted a single time. The J gene is TRBJ2-1, the V gene TRBV5-1, with TRBD2 identical over 16 bases. This CDR3 is built from 17 residues. Germline CDR1 is SGHRS and CDR2 is YFSETQ. Trimming cost V 7 bases and J 7 bases; bases outside gene matches: 11. CDR3 nucleotide sequence: TGCGCCAGCCAGGGACTAGCGGGGGGGCCCGGTTGGAATGAGCAGTTCTTC. The encoded protein is CASQGLAGGPGWNEQFF.

The chain uses TRBV24-1 and TRBJ1-5, with a tentative D call TRBD1 (5 bases). CDR1 KGHDR and CDR2 SFDVKD come from the germline V gene. The germline V and J ends were trimmed by 3 bases and 5 bases, with 10 bases remaining between them. The CDR3 is 14 residues long. CDR3 in amino acids: CATSDRGTHQPQHF. The CDR3 bases are TGTGCCACCAGTGATAGGGGCACCCATCAGCCCCAGCATTTT.

The chain has TRBV7-9 and TRBJ1-1; D is perhaps TRBD1 (6 bases). Germline CDR1 is SEHNR and CDR2 is FQNEAQ (reference sequence). V gave up 4 bases and J gave up 1 base, with 10 bases separating them. The CDR3 extends over 14 amino acids. CDR3 DNA: TGTGCCAGCAGCTCGATACAGGGGAACACTGAAGCTTTCTTT. Residues: CASSSIQGNTEAFF.

The chain links TRBV11-1 to TRBJ1-2; perhaps TRBD1 as D (5 bases). The CDR3 runs 16 residues. Deletions cut 4 bases from V and 1 base from J, with 16 bases between. The V gene's germline CDR1 is SGHAT and CDR2 FQDESV (reference sequence). CDR3: CASSYPRGGGNYGYTF. CDR3 DNA sequence: TGTGCCAGCAGCTACCCCCGAGGTGGGGGTAACTATGGCTACACCTTC.

The V gene is TRBV25-1, the J gene TRBJ1-5; no clear D gene. Trimming pared 3 bases from V and 0 bases from J, leaving 3 bases between. CDR1 is MGHDK, CDR2 SYGVNS, per germline. The CDR3 spans 13 residues. The CDR3 protein is CASSETSNQPQHF. In nucleotides, the CDR3 is TGTGCCAGCAGTGAGACTAGCAATCAGCCCCAGCATTTT.

In its sample, this clone was seen a few times. V is TRBV18 and J is TRBJ1-1; TRBD1 matches 9 bases. The junction had 7 bases not matched to a gene; V was cut back by 4 bases and J by 7 bases. The CDR3 is 14 amino acids. Germline CDR1 and CDR2: KGHSH and LQKENI. CDR3 amino acids: CASSQQGASGEAFF. The CDR3 DNA follows: TGTGCCAGCTCACAACAGGGGGCCTCTGGTGAAGCTTTCTTT.

CDR3 bases: TGTGCCAGCAGCCCGGGCGGGAAGCAGTTCTTC. The encoded protein is CASSPGGKQFF. The chain couples TRBV3-1 (or the pseudogene TRBV3-2) to TRBJ2-1; D might be TRBD2 (6 bases). From germline, CDR1 is LGHDT and CDR2 YNNKEL (reference sequence). The CDR3 runs 11 residues. Trimming pared 4 bases from V and 11 bases from J, leaving 9 bases between.

This clone was seen a single time. The chain recombines TRBV7-2 with TRBJ2-1, with D perhaps matching TRBD2 (6 bases). Germline values: CDR1 SGHTA, CDR2 FQGNSA. Trimming removed 3 bases at V and 13 bases at J, with 19 bases between. This CDR3 region has 14 residues. The CDR3 region is CASSFHQRASHQFF. The CDR3 nucleotides are TGTGCCAGCAGCTTCCACCAGCGGGCCTCCCATCAGTTCTTC.

J is TRBJ2-1 and V is TRBV24-1, with D unresolved. The V gene lost 4 bases and the J gene lost 2 bases, with 11 bases spanning the gap. This CDR3 has 15 amino acids. Germline-derived CDR1 and CDR2 are KGHDR and SFDVKD. The CDR3 DNA sequence: TGTGCCACCAGTGACCCTGCAAGGGCCTACAATGAGCAGTTCTTC. Translation gives CATSDPARAYNEQFF.

CDR3 DNA: TGTGCCAGCAGCCCAAGGTCGGGGGGCTCCTATAATTCACCCCTCCACTTT. It translates to CASSPRSGGSYNSPLHF. The rearrangement joins TRBV7-2 to TRBJ1-6; tentatively, D is TRBD1 (5 bases). The V gene's germline CDR1 is SGHTA and CDR2 FQGNSA. The ends were cut back, 5 bases at V and 0 bases at J, with 14 bases in the middle. The CDR3 is made up of 17 amino acids.

The table lists this clone with a count of one. The V call is TRBV6-5, the J call TRBJ2-1; 12 nucleotides align to TRBD2. This CDR3 has 15 amino acids. Germline V gives CDR1 MNHEY, CDR2 SVGAGI. J was trimmed by 5 bases and V by 4 bases; bases with no gene match: 3. In nucleotides, the CDR3 is TGTGCCAGCAGTTGGACTAGCGGGGCAAACAATGAGCAGTTCTTC. Its protein product is CASSWTSGANNEQFF.

V usage is TRBV7-9 and J usage is TRBJ2-1, with 11 positions matching TRBD2. Germline V gene data show CDR1 as SEHNR and CDR2 as FQNEAQ (reference sequence). This CDR3 is 15 amino acids long. V shed 4 bases, J shed 5 bases, and the junction held 4 bases outside the gene matches. The CDR3 region is CASSSLAGANNEQFF. The DNA of the CDR3 is TGTGCCAGCAGCTCACTAGCGGGGGCCAACAATGAGCAGTTCTTC.

V gene TRBV7-9 combines with J gene TRBJ2-7, with 8 positions matching TRBD1. Per germline, CDR1 SEHNR and CDR2 FQNEAQ (reference sequence). The trim removed 5 bases at V and 1 base at J, leaving 10 bases unmatched. The CDR3 is made up of 16 amino acids. The chain's CDR3 is CASSPGHRDRSYEQYF. Here the CDR3 DNA reads TGTGCCAGCAGCCCAGGGCACCGGGACAGGTCCTACGAGCAGTACTTC. The variable domain in full, completed from reference TRBV7-9 and TRBJ2-7, reads DTGVSQNPRHKITKRGQNVTFRCDPISEHNRLYWYRQTLGQGPEFLTYFQNEAQLEKSRLLSDRFSAERPKGSFSTLEIQRTEQGDSAMYLCASSPGHRDRSYEQYFGPGTRLTVT.

This clone was detected only once. Other nucleotide sequences in the sample specify the same CDR3. The rearrangement uses TRBV9 and TRBJ2-3, with D maybe TRBD1 (6 bases). V was clipped by 0 bases and J by 0 bases, with 8 bases between them. This CDR3 is 15 amino acids long. CDR1 and CDR2 from the germline V gene are SGDLS and YYNGEE. The CDR3: CASSVVGASTDTQYF. The CDR3 DNA reads TGTGCCAGCAGCGTAGTGGGGGCCAGCACAGATACGCAGTATTTT. Full variable domain (remainder filled in from reference TRBV9 and TRBJ2-3): DSGVTQTPKHLITATGQRVTLRCSPRSGDLSVYWYQQSLDQGLQFLIQYYNGEERAKGNILERFSAQQFPDLHSELNLSSLELGDSALYFCASSVVGASTDTQYFGPGTRLTVL.

The V call is TRBV29-1, the J call TRBJ2-5; D call uncertain. Trimming shortened V by 3 bases and J by 5 bases, and 10 bases separated the two germline ends. The germline CDR1 and CDR2 sequences are SQVTM and ANQGSEA. The CDR3 runs 12 residues. In DNA, the CDR3 is TGCAGCGTTGACATTGCCCGCGAGACCCAGTACTTC. The encoded protein is CSVDIARETQYF.

This chain links TRBV12-5 with TRBJ2-2; maybe TRBD1 (6 bases). Trimming took off 0 bases at V and 0 bases at J, with 14 bases between the two ends. Germline CDR1 is LGHNT and CDR2 is FRNRAP. This CDR3 has 18 residues. As DNA, the CDR3 is TGTGCTAGTGGTTTGGTCTTAACCGGGACAACGAACACCGGGGAGCTGTTTTTT. Protein sequence: CASGLVLTGTTNTGELFF.

As regards this clone: The junction differs from germline at one of its ends, possibly a read error. The chain recombines TRBV6-1 with TRBJ2-7; 8 positions agree with TRBD2. Germline-derived CDR1 and CDR2 are MNHNS and SASEGT. CDR3 length: 14 amino acids. CDR3 in DNA: TGTGCCAGCAGTAAAGCGGGGGATTCCTACGAGCAGTACTTC. Protein: CASSKAGDSYEQYF.

V usage is TRBV2 and J usage is TRBJ2-1; D possibly corresponds to TRBD2 (5 bases). The V end was cut by 5 bases, the J end by 9 bases, with 26 bases between. Germline V gives CDR1 SNHLY, CDR2 FYNNEI. CDR3 length: 17 amino acids. As DNA, the CDR3 is TGTGCCAGCAGTATGATTACCGGTCCCCAGTTGGGGAGTGAGCAGTTCTTC. Its protein product is CASSMITGPQLGSEQFF.

The chain couples TRBV30 to TRBJ1-6; no clear D gene. The germline V and J ends were trimmed by 3 bases and 4 bases, with 7 bases remaining between them. Germline V gives CDR1 GTSNPN, CDR2 SVGIG (reference sequence). This CDR3 comprises 13 residues. The CDR3 nucleotides read TGTGCCTGGAGGGGTAATTATAATTCACCCCTCCACTTT. Translated, it gives CAWRGNYNSPLHF.

This clone is deemed medium-sized. The rearrangement uses TRBV25-1 and TRBJ1-2; D perhaps matches TRBD1 (6 bases). From germline, CDR1 is MGHDK and CDR2 SYGVNS. The CDR3 is 14 amino acids. V was trimmed by 4 bases and J by 4 bases, leaving 13 bases between them. The CDR3 coding sequence is TGTGCCAGCAGTGCTCAGGGGTCGGGCTATGGCTACACCTTC. This sequence encodes CASSAQGSGYGYTF.

This clone was counted a few times. The genes are TRBV3-1 (or the pseudogene TRBV3-2) and TRBJ1-6; D gene unclear. The CDR3 length is 17 residues. V was cut by 2 bases and J by 7 bases, with 18 bases left in between. CDR1 and CDR2 from the germline V gene are LGHDT and YNNKEL (reference sequence). The CDR3 DNA reads as TGTGCCAGCAGCCAACCTCGTGCGAGCCGGAGGAATTCACCCCTCCACTTT. Translation: CASSQPRASRRNSPLHF.